This record concerns one T cell receptor beta chain sequence. Its cognate antigen is unknown. The sample comes from a study of cytomegalovirus exposure and HLA in healthy donors. Findings of the study overall: Later analysis identified a missense DCLRE1C variant that was linked to TCR beta V- and J-gene trimming. TCR beta chains numbering more than 150 were designated cytomegalovirus-associated. About 87% or about 30% of the time was how often most TCR beta V segments were productive, according to an earlier analysis.

This PCR relied on a set of 60 Vbeta primers and 13 Jbeta primers. Sequenced by immunoSEQ multiplex PCR; TCRdb stores in-frame clones only, minus some. The sample holds around 88,000 clones. V was pared by 4 bases and J by 4 bases, with 14 bases between. The CDR3 is 14 residues long. The V gene's germline CDR1 is MNHNS and CDR2 SASEGT. The clonotype comes from a girl aged 5-17 years in good health and CMV-seropositive. The V gene is TRBV6-1, the J gene TRBJ2-7; D may be TRBD1 (7 bases). The material sequenced was PBMCs. The CDR3 region has the DNA TGTGCCAGCAGTGTCAGGGGGGCACGGTACGAGCAGTACGTC. Its protein is CASSVRGARYEQYV.